The source of this T cell receptor beta chain is a study of shared clonotypes between healthy human individuals. With respect to this clone: Its antigen is unknown.

General study results and limits: Compared with memory subsets, naive subsets generally had larger estimated richness.

The germline V and J ends were trimmed by 0 bases and 6 bases, with 9 bases remaining between them. Germline V gene data show CDR1 as SGHDN and CDR2 as FVKESK. The CDR3 loop spans 14 amino acids. An even split of each subset's genomic DNA across several immunoSEQ plates was performed. Here immunoSEQ multiplex PCR was the method, and the copy in TCRdb shows in-frame clones only, minus some. The sample holds roughly 330,000 clones, less than 85% seen once. The specimen was memory CD4+ T cells sorted from blood. Regarding subset: CD45RA-negative fraction. The chain carries TRBV14 and TRBJ2-1; D not certain. This sequence was found in a man aged 25 to 40 in good health. The CDR3 nucleotides are TGTGCCAGCAGCCAAGAATCAGTCACCAATGAGCAGTTCTTC. Amino acids: CASSQESVTNEQFF.